The 10 T cell receptor beta chains in this list originate from one sample, sequenced in a study of T cell responses to AZD1222 COVID-19 vaccine. Profiling relied on immunoSEQ multiplex PCR, and the TCRdb table lists in-frame clones only, not all of them. The sample records more than 70,000 clones, about 92% being singletons. Here the sequenced sample was peripheral blood, taken on day 0 of AZD1222 vaccination. The source of these receptors is an adult in good health.

This clone has a single count. The V gene is TRBV6-2 or TRBV6-3, the J gene TRBJ2-2, with 10 bases lining up with TRBD2. V gave up 2 bases and J gave up 7 bases; unmatched junction bases: 10. CDR1 MNHEY and CDR2 SVGEGT come from the germline V gene. The CDR3 length is 17 residues. The DNA for the CDR3 is TGTGCCAGCAGTTACGCGCCGGGACTAGCGTTTATCGGGGAGCTGTTTTTT. This codes for CASSYAPGLAFIGELFF.

This chain uses TRBV27 with TRBJ2-5; 8 nucleotides match TRBD1. V was pared by 6 bases and J by 1 base, with 4 bases of the junction left unmatched. The CDR3 sequence is 14 residues long. Germline CDR1 MNHEY, CDR2 SMNVEV (reference sequence). The CDR3 region has the DNA TGTGCCAGCAGAGCCGGACAGGGCCAAGAGACCCAGTACTTC. Protein product: CASRAGQGQETQYF.

V usage is TRBV30 and J usage is TRBJ1-5; 7 nucleotides match TRBD1. Germline CDR1 is GTSNPN and CDR2 is SVGIG (reference sequence). The CDR3 sequence is 15 residues long. Trimming took 2 bases from V and 5 from J; bases not matched to a gene: 9. CDR3 bases: TGTGCCTGGAGTTGGCCCGGGACAGCGGATCAGCCCCAGCATTTT. Translation: CAWSWPGTADQPQHF.

J is TRBJ2-7 and V is TRBV2; TRBD2 matches 15 bases. The length of the CDR3 is 14 residues. With 6 bases clipped from V and 3 bases from J, the junction kept 0 bases outside the gene matches. Germline V gene data show CDR1 as SNHLY and CDR2 as FYNNEI. The CDR3 here is CASRGLAGGYEQYF. The CDR3 DNA is TGTGCCAGCAGGGGACTAGCGGGGGGCTACGAGCAGTACTTC.

A single count supports this clone. In DNA, the CDR3 is TGTGCCAGCAGGGAACTTGATTGGACAGTCAACCTTGAGCAGTTCTTC. Encoded protein: CASRELDWTVNLEQFF. The V gene is TRBV2, the J gene TRBJ2-1, with D maybe TRBD1 (6 bases). Germline V gives CDR1 SNHLY, CDR2 FYNNEI. This CDR3 contains 16 residues. The V and J ends lost 6 bases and 9 bases respectively, with 24 bases between them.

The J gene is TRBJ1-6, the V gene TRBV6-5; 7 bases align to TRBD1. In germline, CDR1 is MNHEY, CDR2 SVGAGI. The CDR3 runs to 15 residues. The J segment lost 7 bases and the V segment lost 8 bases, leaving 11 bases of the junction unmatched. CDR3: CASLLTGSGNSPLHF. The CDR3 region has the DNA TGTGCCAGCCTTTTGACAGGGTCGGGGAATTCACCCCTCCACTTT.

The rearrangement joins TRBV5-4 to TRBJ2-3; D perhaps matches TRBD2 (5 bases). Trimming removed 0 bases from V and 0 bases from J, with 8 bases in between. The CDR3 is 15 amino acids. The germline CDR1 and CDR2 sequences are SGHNT and YYREEE (reference sequence). In DNA, the CDR3 is TGTGCCAGCAGCTTGGGGGGAGTAAGCACAGATACGCAGTATTTT. Translated: CASSLGGVSTDTQYF.

The DNA for the CDR3 is TGTGCCAGCAGCTCCTCCCTTTACACTGAAGCTTTCTTT. Translated: CASSSSLYTEAFF. The chain couples TRBV11-3 to TRBJ1-1; D ambiguous. Per germline, CDR1 SGHNT and CDR2 YENEEA. The V and J ends lost 4 bases and 3 bases respectively, with 9 bases between them. The CDR3 contains 13 residues.

Here the CDR3 DNA reads TGTGCCAGCAGTTCGGCGGGAGGAAACACCATATATTTT. It yields the protein CASSSAGGNTIYF. This chain uses TRBV5-6 with TRBJ1-3; D unclear. The germline V gene has CDR1 SGHDT and CDR2 YYEEEE. V lost 5 bases and J lost 4, with 10 bases in between. The CDR3 sequence is 13 residues long.

The chain links TRBV12-3 or TRBV12-4 to TRBJ1-1; unclear D gene. The CDR3 has 13 amino acids. V lost 6 bases and J lost 0, with 8 bases in between. In nucleotides, the CDR3 is TGTGCCAGCAGCCGGGGTTTGAACACTGAAGCTTTCTTT. This translates into CASSRGLNTEAFF.